These 28 T cell receptor beta chains were sequenced from one sample in a study of blood T cell repertoires in COVID-19. Using immunoSEQ multiplex PCR, the repertoire was profiled, and TCRdb retains in-frame clones only, with some absent. This sample has about 140,000 clones, with around four fifths found just once. The sample taken for sequencing was peripheral blood. These receptors all stem from a human donor in a cohort sampled during active COVID-19.

V usage is TRBV5-1 and J usage is TRBJ2-1, with TRBD1 matching over 7 bases. J was trimmed by 7 bases and V by 2 bases; bases with no gene match: 0. The CDR3 covers 12 residues. Germline assignment: CDR1 SGHRS and CDR2 YFSETQ. In DNA form, the CDR3 reads TGCGCCAGCAGCTTACAGGGGAATGAGCAGTTCTTC. As protein: CASSLQGNEQFF.

The V call is TRBV2, the J call TRBJ2-3; 9 nucleotides match TRBD2. The CDR3 loop spans 18 amino acids. Per the germline V gene, CDR1 is SNHLY and CDR2 is FYNNEI. J was trimmed by 0 bases and V by 6 bases; bases with no gene match: 13. This CDR3 is CASRTGREGVRSTDTQYF. The CDR3 coding sequence is TGTGCCAGCAGGACGGGGCGGGAGGGGGTCCGTAGCACAGATACGCAGTATTTT.

The chain employs TRBV6-1 and TRBJ1-5; 9 bases are a match to TRBD1. The CDR3 extends over 15 amino acids. Germline V gene data show CDR1 as MNHNS and CDR2 as SASEGT. After removal of 6 bases from V and 6 bases from J, the junction contained 9 bases not matched to a gene. The CDR3 loop reads CASSSDRGRGQPQHF. CDR3 coding DNA: TGTGCCAGCAGCTCGGACAGGGGAAGGGGTCAGCCCCAGCATTTT.

The J gene is TRBJ1-4, the V gene TRBV3-1 (or the pseudogene TRBV3-2); D is undetermined. Germline V lookup: CDR1 LGHDT, CDR2 YNNKEL (reference sequence). V was clipped by 2 bases and J by 14 bases, with 18 bases between them. The CDR3 extends over 14 amino acids. Here the CDR3 DNA reads TGTGCCAGCAGCCAAAGGTATGGTGACACTGCGCTGTTTTTT. Amino acids: CASSQRYGDTALFF.

V and J are TRBV7-3 and TRBJ2-2; D might be TRBD1 (5 bases). The CDR3 loop spans 14 amino acids. The germline V gene encodes CDR1 SGHTA and CDR2 FQGTGA. V was pared by 2 bases and J by 5 bases, with 9 bases between. The CDR3 spells CASSLLPGTGELFF. Written as DNA, the CDR3 is TGTGCCAGCAGCTTACTCCCAGGGACCGGGGAGCTGTTTTTT.

The chain links TRBV4-2 to TRBJ2-1; 11 bases match TRBD2. Germline V lookup: CDR1 LGHNA, CDR2 YNFKEQ. J was trimmed by 9 bases and V by 0 bases; bases with no gene match: 4. The CDR3 contains 15 residues. CDR3 DNA: TGTGCCAGCAGCCAAGATACTAGCGGGAGTCGTGAGCAGTTCTTC. Translation: CASSQDTSGSREQFF.

This chain uses TRBV20-1 with TRBJ2-3; D might be TRBD1 (5 bases). The CDR3 runs 15 residues. Trimming left V 3 bases short and J 3 bases short, with 16 bases between. Germline V gives CDR1 DFQATT, CDR2 SNEGSKA (reference sequence). The CDR3 nucleotides read TGCAGTGCTAGTCCGCTGACAGATGGGACAGATACGCAGTATTTT. Its protein product is CSASPLTDGTDTQYF.

The gene calls are TRBV3-1 (or the pseudogene TRBV3-2) and TRBJ2-5; TRBD2 is a possible D gene (5 bases). Per the germline V gene, CDR1 is LGHDT and CDR2 is YNNKEL (reference sequence). This CDR3 spans 16 amino acids. Trimming shortened V by 5 bases and J by 5 bases, and 21 bases separated the two germline ends. The CDR3 sequence: CASSATLGRGRETQYF. CDR3 DNA: TGTGCCAGCAGCGCAACCTTAGGGAGAGGACGGGAGACCCAGTACTTC.

This clone was found once. The chain joins TRBV29-1 to TRBJ1-1, with 12 bases lining up with TRBD1. The CDR3 extends over 16 amino acids. J gave up 1 base and V 6 bases, and 9 bases lay outside the gene matches. From germline, CDR1 is SQVTM and CDR2 ANQGSEA. The CDR3 DNA reads TGCAGCGTGTACACCGGGACAGGGGGCCGGAACACTGAAGCTTTCTTT. Translation gives CSVYTGTGGRNTEAFF.

CDR3 nucleotide sequence: TGTGCCAGCAGCCCACGGACTAGCTACGAGCAGTACTTC. Its translation is CASSPRTSYEQYF. The gene calls are TRBV7-2 and TRBJ2-7; 7 bases fit TRBD2. Germline trimming cut 5 bases from V and 3 bases from J; bases unmatched to any gene: 4. The length of the CDR3 is 13 residues. Germline CDR1 reads SGHTA; CDR2 reads FQGNSA.

The rearrangement links TRBV4-3 to TRBJ1-2, with TRBD1 matching 11 bases. Per germline, CDR1 LGHNA and CDR2 YSLEER. CDR3 length: 16 residues. Trimming at V came to 4 bases and at J to 5 bases, leaving 9 bases not matched to a gene. This chain's CDR3 is CASSRELGTGGYGYTF. The CDR3 region has the DNA TGCGCCAGCAGCCGGGAGCTAGGGACAGGGGGATATGGCTACACCTTC.

This clone appeared once. This chain links TRBV11-2 with TRBJ2-2; 10 bases match TRBD2. The CDR3 has 14 amino acids. CDR1 and CDR2 (germline): SGHAT, FQNNGV. The trim removed 8 bases at V and 6 bases at J, leaving 6 bases unmatched. The CDR3 DNA reads TGTGCCAGCTTTAGACTAGCGGGCGCCGGGGAGCTGTTTTTT. Residues: CASFRLAGAGELFF. Based on the CDR3 plus reference TRBV11-2 and TRBJ2-2, the full variable domain is EAGVAQSPRYKIIEKRQSVAFWCNPISGHATLYWYQQILGQGPKLLIQFQNNGVVDDSQLPKDRFSAERLKGVDSTLKIQPAKLEDSAVYLCASFRLAGAGELFFGEGSRLTVL.

This clone showed up just once. V is TRBV10-3 and J is TRBJ2-7, with D perhaps matching TRBD2 (6 bases). The V and J ends lost 0 bases and 0 bases respectively, with 9 bases between them. CDR3 length: 15 amino acids. Per germline, CDR1 ENHRY and CDR2 SYGVKD. The CDR3 DNA reads TGTGCCATCAGTGAGTCGGGAGGAGACTCCTACGAGCAGTACTTC. Its translation is CAISESGGDSYEQYF.

V usage is TRBV11-2 and J usage is TRBJ2-7; D may be TRBD2 (5 bases). The germline CDR1 and CDR2 sequences are SGHAT and FQNNGV. The CDR3 is 15 amino acids. V lost 5 bases and J 0 bases, leaving 14 bases between the germline ends. The CDR3 reads CASSPLSGSSYEQYF. CDR3 coding DNA: TGTGCCAGCAGCCCCCTCAGCGGAAGCTCCTACGAGCAGTACTTC.

J is TRBJ2-2 and V is TRBV28; 7 bases line up with TRBD1. Germline loops: CDR1 MDHEN, CDR2 SYDVKM. V trimming: 10 bases; J trimming: 6 bases; junction bases outside the gene matches: 11. CDR3 length: 14 amino acids. This chain's CDR3 is CAITGQAGSGELFF. DNA of the CDR3: TGTGCCATCACTGGACAGGCCGGATCCGGGGAGCTGTTTTTT.

V is TRBV29-1 and J is TRBJ2-3; tentatively, D is TRBD2 (6 bases). This CDR3 spans 12 amino acids. Germline V lookup: CDR1 SQVTM, CDR2 ANQGSEA. V dropped 3 bases and J dropped 3 bases, with 7 bases sitting between them. The CDR3 DNA follows: TGCAGCGTTGAGGAGGGGACAGATACGCAGTATTTT. Translating it yields CSVEEGTDTQYF.

The chain carries TRBV3-1 (or the pseudogene TRBV3-2) and TRBJ2-5, with a weak D call TRBD2 (6 bases). The CDR3 has 15 amino acids. CDR1 is LGHDT and CDR2 is YNNKEL in the germline V gene (reference sequence). V was pared by 4 bases and J by 5 bases, with 17 bases between. The CDR3 region is CASSPSVGGWETQYF. The DNA of the CDR3 is TGTGCCAGCAGCCCTTCCGTCGGGGGATGGGAGACCCAGTACTTC.

V usage is TRBV7-6 and J usage is TRBJ1-6; D is unclear. Germline V gene data show CDR1 as SGHVS and CDR2 as FNYEAQ. The CDR3 runs 13 residues. With 5 bases removed from V and 9 bases from J, the gap between germline ends came to 11 bases. The CDR3 DNA reads as TGTGCCAGCAGCCCTAGAAAGGTTTCACCCCTCCACTTT. Translating gives CASSPRKVSPLHF.

V gene TRBV7-9 combines with J gene TRBJ2-7; unclear D gene. CDR1 and CDR2 (germline): SEHNR, FQNEAQ (reference sequence). Trimming shortened V by 2 bases and J by 7 bases, and 18 bases separated the two germline ends. The CDR3 length is 15 residues. CDR3 amino acids: CASSLRFPVGVEQYF. CDR3 bases: TGTGCCAGCAGCTTACGTTTCCCGGTGGGCGTGGAGCAGTACTTC.

This clone was seen a handful of times. The chain couples TRBV3-1 (or the pseudogene TRBV3-2) to TRBJ2-1, with 12 positions matching TRBD2. Per germline, CDR1 LGHDT and CDR2 YNNKEL (reference sequence). V was pared by 5 bases and J by 7 bases, with 9 bases of the junction left unmatched. The CDR3 sequence is 16 residues long. In nucleotides, the CDR3 is TGTGCCAGCAGCAATCGACTAGCGGGAGAACGGAATGAGCAGTTCTTC. Encoded protein: CASSNRLAGERNEQFF.

CDR3 residues: CASRGSGGDTGELFF. The CDR3 bases are TGTGCCAGCAGGGGGTCAGGGGGCGACACCGGGGAGCTGTTTTTT. The chain links TRBV9 to TRBJ2-2; 8 nucleotides line up with TRBD1. The germline V gene has CDR1 SGDLS and CDR2 YYNGEE. There are 15 residues in the CDR3. V shed 5 bases, J shed 3 bases, and the junction held 6 bases outside the gene matches. The complete variable domain, with remaining parts taken from reference TRBV9 and TRBJ2-2, reads DSGVTQTPKHLITATGQRVTLRCSPRSGDLSVYWYQQSLDQGLQFLIQYYNGEERAKGNILERFSAQQFPDLHSELNLSSLELGDSALYFCASRGSGGDTGELFFGEGSRLTVL.

This clone was recorded once. This chain uses TRBV7-2 with TRBJ2-5; 7 bases are a match to TRBD2. Germline CDR1 is SGHTA and CDR2 is FQGNSA. The junction had 9 bases not matched to a gene; V was cut back by 4 bases and J by 4 bases. This CDR3 has 15 residues. CDR3 coding DNA: TGTGCCAGCAGCTGGGGAGGGCGAGGGCTAGAGACCCAGTACTTC. The encoded protein is CASSWGGRGLETQYF.

The chain is built from TRBV19 and TRBJ1-5; 10 nucleotides line up with TRBD1. The length of the CDR3 is 14 residues. The V and J ends lost 4 bases and 5 bases, in that order; junction bases with no gene match: 2. CDR1 is LNHDA, CDR2 SQIVND, per germline (reference sequence). The CDR3 coding sequence is TGTGCCAGTAGTAGAGGGACAGGGGATCAGCCCCAGCATTTT. It translates to CASSRGTGDQPQHF.

CDR3 coding DNA: TGTGCCAGCAGACCCGGCGGGGAGCGGCCCACCGGGGAGCTGTTTTTT. This sequence encodes CASRPGGERPTGELFF. V gene TRBV3-1 (or the pseudogene TRBV3-2) combines with J gene TRBJ2-2, with a weak D call TRBD2 (6 bases). CDR1 is LGHDT and CDR2 is YNNKEL in the germline V gene (reference sequence). The CDR3 is 16 amino acids. Deletions cut 6 bases from V and 4 bases from J, with 18 bases between.

This clone was counted at least ten times. This chain joins TRBV7-9 and TRBJ2-3; 10 bases map to TRBD2. The CDR3 is made up of 15 amino acids. The J segment lost 7 bases and the V segment lost 5 bases, leaving 9 bases of the junction unmatched. The V gene's germline CDR1 is SEHNR and CDR2 FQNEAQ (reference sequence). CDR3 sequence (DNA): TGTGCCAGCAGCCCCGCTAGCGGGAGTTGGTATACGCAGTATTTT. It yields the protein CASSPASGSWYTQYF. The full variable domain, in which reference TRBV7-9 and TRBJ2-3 provide the parts outside the CDR3, is DTGVSQNPRHKITKRGQNVTFRCDPISEHNRLYWYRQTLGQGPEFLTYFQNEAQLEKSRLLSDRFSAERPKGSFSTLEIQRTEQGDSAMYLCASSPASGSWYTQYFGPGTRLTVL.

The chain recombines TRBV6-5 with TRBJ2-5; D is ambiguous. The V end was cut by 8 bases, the J end by 5 bases, with 9 bases between. The CDR3 contains 11 residues. Germline V gene sequence: CDR1 MNHEY, CDR2 SVGAGI. CDR3 bases: TGTGCCAGCCGGTTTTGGGAGACCCAGTACTTC. Encoded protein: CASRFWETQYF.

The V call is TRBV27, the J call TRBJ1-6; 7 bases are shared with TRBD1. V lost 9 bases and J lost 7; bases outside the gene matches: 9. Looked up from germline, CDR1 is MNHEY and CDR2 is SMNVEV (reference sequence). This CDR3 is 14 amino acids long. The CDR3 coding sequence is TGTGCCAGTATCACTGGACAGGCGAATTCACCCCTCCACTTT. It codes for CASITGQANSPLHF.

This clone was detected only once. This chain joins TRBV5-1 and TRBJ2-3, with 15 bases lining up with TRBD2. The ends lost 4 bases at V and 6 bases at J; junction bases unmatched: 6. The CDR3 contains 16 residues. Germline V gene sequence: CDR1 SGHRS, CDR2 YFSETQ. The CDR3 here is CASSTSGLAGGDTQYF. CDR3 DNA sequence: TGCGCCAGCAGCACCTCGGGACTAGCGGGAGGTGATACGCAGTATTTT. Filled out from reference TRBV5-1 and TRBJ2-3, the complete variable domain reads KAGVTQTPRYLIKTRGQQVTLSCSPISGHRSVSWYQQTPGQGLQFLFEYFSETQRNKGNFPGRFSGRQFSNSRSEMNVSTLELGDSALYLCASSTSGLAGGDTQYFGPGTRLTVL.